This T cell receptor (beta chain) was captured in a study of shared clonotypes between healthy human individuals. Naive CD8 cells lacked CD45RO and underwent positive selection for CCR7, leaving out terminally differentiated effector memory CD45RA+ cells. V dropped 6 bases and J dropped 4 bases, with 15 bases sitting between them. The CDR3 has 14 amino acids. CDR1 is SGHVS and CDR2 is FNYEAQ in the germline V gene. The data were produced by immunoSEQ multiplex PCR, yet TCRdb's version contains in-frame clones alone and is incomplete. The repertoire holds roughly 1,800,000 clones, with less than 95% as singletons.

Sequencing input: naive CD8+ T cells sorted from blood. The source of this sequence is a man between 18 and 29 years old in good health. The V gene is TRBV7-6, the J gene TRBJ1-1; D not resolved. CDR3 sequence reads: CASSSGLAGTEAFF. The CDR3 nucleotides read TGTGCCAGCAGTTCCGGACTGGCGGGCACTGAAGCTTTCTTT.